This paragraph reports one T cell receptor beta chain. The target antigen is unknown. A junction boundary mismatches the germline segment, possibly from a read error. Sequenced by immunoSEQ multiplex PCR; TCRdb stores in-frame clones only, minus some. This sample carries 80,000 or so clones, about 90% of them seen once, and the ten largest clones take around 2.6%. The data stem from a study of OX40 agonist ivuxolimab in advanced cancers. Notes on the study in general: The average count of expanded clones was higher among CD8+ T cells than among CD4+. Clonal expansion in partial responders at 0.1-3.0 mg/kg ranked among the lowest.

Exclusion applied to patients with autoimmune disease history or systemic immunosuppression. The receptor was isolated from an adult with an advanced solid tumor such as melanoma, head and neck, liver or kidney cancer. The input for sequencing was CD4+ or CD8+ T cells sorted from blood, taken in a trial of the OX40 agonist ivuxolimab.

CDR3 in DNA: TGTACCAGTAACCCCGGAATCAGGGACTCCAATCAGCCCCAGCATTTT. Protein: CTSNPGIRDSNQPQHF. The chain is built from TRBV19 and TRBJ1-5; a weak D match, TRBD1 (5 bases). The CDR3 sequence is 16 residues long. Germline CDR1 is LNHDA and CDR2 is SQIVND (reference sequence).